Listed below are T cell receptor beta chains from one sample, sequenced in a study of tumour-infiltrating T cells in Burkitt lymphoma. TCRdb's table, derived via immunoSEQ multiplex PCR, lists solely in-frame clones and lacks some. The sample includes about 46,000 clones, approximately 31% of them seen just once. The sequencing sample was made of tumor tissue. These receptors were obtained from a human donor with Burkitt lymphoma. The CDR3 runs from the conserved cysteine through the conserved F or W. Fields, in order: D gene, clone size, V gene, J gene, CDR3 protein, CDR3 DNA. A D gene is named only where the DNA matches it firmly. Not all rows give a size; the values are once, few, many and, for expanded clones, a class.

d_gene: NA
abundance: NA
v_gene: TRBV1
j_gene: TRBJ2-1
CDR3aa: CTSSHQEGGSYNEQFF
CDR3nt: TGCACCAGCAGCCATCAAGAGGGTGGCTCCTACAATGAGCAGTTCTTC

d_gene: NA
abundance: NA
v_gene: TRBV9
j_gene: TRBJ1-2
CDR3aa: CASSVGTAVGYTF
CDR3nt: TGTGCCAGCAGCGTAGGGACAGCGGTAGGCTACACCTTC

d_gene: NA
abundance: NA
v_gene: TRBV2
j_gene: TRBJ2-1
CDR3aa: CASKEYEQFF
CDR3nt: TGTGCCAGCAAGGAGTATGAGCAGTTCTTC

d_gene: TRBD1
abundance: few
v_gene: TRBV4-3
j_gene: TRBJ1-4
CDR3aa: CASSQDGAGTGGEKLFF
CDR3nt: TGCGCCAGCAGCCAAGATGGGGCGGGGACAGGGGGTGAAAAACTGTTTTTT

d_gene: TRBD1
abundance: NA
v_gene: TRBV4-3
j_gene: TRBJ1-2
CDR3aa: CASSQLEDRGEVYGYTF
CDR3nt: TGCGCCAGCAGCCAATTGGAAGACAGGGGCGAGGTTTATGGCTACACCTTC

d_gene: NA
abundance: NA
v_gene: TRBV19
j_gene: TRBJ1-2
CDR3aa: CASTLWGDYGYTF
CDR3nt: TGTGCCAGTACCCTCTGGGGGGACTATGGCTACACCTTC

d_gene: NA
abundance: NA
v_gene: TRBV13
j_gene: TRBJ1-2
CDR3aa: CASSKQGGGYTF
CDR3nt: TGTGCCAGCAGCAAACAGGGAGGCGGCTACACCTTC

d_gene: TRBD1
abundance: NA
v_gene: TRBV6-1
j_gene: TRBJ2-5
CDR3aa: CASSGTGSGTQYF
CDR3nt: TGTGCCAGCAGTGGGACAGGGTCCGGGACCCAGTACTTC

d_gene: TRBD1
abundance: few
v_gene: TRBV27
j_gene: TRBJ1-2
CDR3aa: CASSLSPPTGPYGYTF
CDR3nt: TGTGCCAGCAGTTTATCCCCCCCGACAGGGCCCTATGGCTACACCTTC

d_gene: TRBD2
abundance: NA
v_gene: TRBV9
j_gene: TRBJ2-1
CDR3aa: CASSRLAGGPNEQFF
CDR3nt: TGTGCCAGCAGCAGACTAGCGGGGGGGCCTAATGAGCAGTTCTTC

d_gene: NA
abundance: few
v_gene: TRBV18
j_gene: TRBJ2-7
CDR3aa: CASSPPGLSYSSYEQYF
CDR3nt: TGTGCCAGCTCACCACCGGGGCTATCCTATAGCTCCTACGAGCAGTACTTC

d_gene: NA
abundance: NA
v_gene: TRBV5-6
j_gene: TRBJ1-1
CDR3aa: CASSTRRRGAGTEAFF
CDR3nt: TGTGCCAGCAGCACCCGTCGTAGGGGGGCGGGAACTGAAGCTTTCTTT

d_gene: TRBD2
abundance: NA
v_gene: TRBV5-6
j_gene: TRBJ2-1
CDR3aa: CASSTGLAGGNEQFF
CDR3nt: TGTGCCAGCAGCACGGGACTAGCGGGGGGCAATGAGCAGTTCTTC